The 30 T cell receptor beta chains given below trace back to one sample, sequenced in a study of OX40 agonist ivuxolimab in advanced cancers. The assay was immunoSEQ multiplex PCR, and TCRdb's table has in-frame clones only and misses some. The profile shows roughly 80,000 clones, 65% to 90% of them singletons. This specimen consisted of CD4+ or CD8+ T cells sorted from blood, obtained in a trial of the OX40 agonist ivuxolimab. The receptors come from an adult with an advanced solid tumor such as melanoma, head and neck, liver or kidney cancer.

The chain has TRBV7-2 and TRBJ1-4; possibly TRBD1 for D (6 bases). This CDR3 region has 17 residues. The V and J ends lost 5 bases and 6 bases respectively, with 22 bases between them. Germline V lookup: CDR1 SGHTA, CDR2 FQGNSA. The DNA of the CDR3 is TGTGCCAGCAGCCCGGCCCATCTCAGGGGCACTTATGAAAAACTGTTTTTT. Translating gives CASSPAHLRGTYEKLFF.

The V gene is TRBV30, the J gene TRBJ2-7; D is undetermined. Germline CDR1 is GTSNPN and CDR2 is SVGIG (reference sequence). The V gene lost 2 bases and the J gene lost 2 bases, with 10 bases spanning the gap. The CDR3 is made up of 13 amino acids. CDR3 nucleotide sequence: TGTGCCTGGAGTCGCCTATCGACCTACGAGCAGTACTTC. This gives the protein CAWSRLSTYEQYF.

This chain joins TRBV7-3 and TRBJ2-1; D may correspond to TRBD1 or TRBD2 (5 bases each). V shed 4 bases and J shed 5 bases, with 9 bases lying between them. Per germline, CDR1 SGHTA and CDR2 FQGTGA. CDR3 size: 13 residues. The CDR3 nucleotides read TGTGCCAGCAGCTCCGGGACGAACAATGAGCAGTTCTTC. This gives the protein CASSSGTNNEQFF.

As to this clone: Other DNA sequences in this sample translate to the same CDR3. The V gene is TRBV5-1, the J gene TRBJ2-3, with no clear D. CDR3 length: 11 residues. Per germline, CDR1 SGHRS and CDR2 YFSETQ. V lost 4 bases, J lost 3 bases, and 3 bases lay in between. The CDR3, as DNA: TGCGCCAGCAGCCTAACAGATACGCAGTATTTT. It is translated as CASSLTDTQYF.

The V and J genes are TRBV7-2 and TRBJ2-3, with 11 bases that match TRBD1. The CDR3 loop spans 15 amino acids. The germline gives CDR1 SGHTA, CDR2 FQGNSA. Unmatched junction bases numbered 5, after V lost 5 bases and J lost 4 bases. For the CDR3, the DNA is TGTGCCAGCAGCCCTCGGACAGGGGGCCCAGATACGCAGTATTTT. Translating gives CASSPRTGGPDTQYF. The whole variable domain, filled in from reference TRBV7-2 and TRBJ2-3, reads GAGVSQSPSNKVTEKGKDVELRCDPISGHTALYWYRQSLGQGLEFLIYFQGNSAPDKSGLPSDRFSAERTGGSVSTLTIQRTQQEDSAVYLCASSPRTGGPDTQYFGPGTRLTVL.

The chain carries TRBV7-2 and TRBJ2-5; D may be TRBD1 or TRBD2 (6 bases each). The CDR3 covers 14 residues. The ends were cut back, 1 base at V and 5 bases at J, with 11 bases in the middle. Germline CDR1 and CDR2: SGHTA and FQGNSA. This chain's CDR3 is CASSLEPGAETQYF. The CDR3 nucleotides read TGTGCCAGCAGCTTAGAACCGGGGGCGGAGACCCAGTACTTC.

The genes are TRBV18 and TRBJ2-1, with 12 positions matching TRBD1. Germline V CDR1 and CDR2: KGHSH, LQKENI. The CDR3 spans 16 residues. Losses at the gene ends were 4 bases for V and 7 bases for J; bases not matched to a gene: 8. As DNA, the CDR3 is TGTGCCAGCTCACTCGTCCGGGACAGGGGGCGAAATGAGCAGTTCTTC. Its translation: CASSLVRDRGRNEQFF.

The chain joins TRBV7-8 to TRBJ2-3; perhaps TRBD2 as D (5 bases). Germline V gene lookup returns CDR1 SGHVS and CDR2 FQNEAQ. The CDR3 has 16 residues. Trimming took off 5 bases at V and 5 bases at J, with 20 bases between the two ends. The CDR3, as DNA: TGTGCCAGCAGCCTATACCGGGTCCCCGGAGGAGATACGCAGTATTTT. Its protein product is CASSLYRVPGGDTQYF.

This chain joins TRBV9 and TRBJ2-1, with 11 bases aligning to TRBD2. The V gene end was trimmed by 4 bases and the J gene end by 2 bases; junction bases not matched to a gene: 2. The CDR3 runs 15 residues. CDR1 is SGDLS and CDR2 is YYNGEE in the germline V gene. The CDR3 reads CASSTSGGPYNEQFF. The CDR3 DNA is TGTGCCAGCAGCACTAGCGGGGGACCCTACAATGAGCAGTTCTTC.

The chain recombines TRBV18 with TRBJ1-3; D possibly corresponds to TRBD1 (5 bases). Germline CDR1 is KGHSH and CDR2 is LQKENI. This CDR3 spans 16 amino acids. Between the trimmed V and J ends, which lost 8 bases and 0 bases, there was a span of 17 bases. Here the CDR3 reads CASTSGLSSSGNTIYF. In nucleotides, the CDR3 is TGTGCCAGCACGTCGGGACTCTCAAGCTCTGGAAACACCATATATTTT.

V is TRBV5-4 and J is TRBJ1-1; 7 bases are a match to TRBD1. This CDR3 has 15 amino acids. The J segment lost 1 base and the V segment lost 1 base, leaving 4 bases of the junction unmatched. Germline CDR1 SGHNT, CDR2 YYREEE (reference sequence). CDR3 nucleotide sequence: TGTGCCAGCAGCTTGACAGGGGATGGGAACACTGAAGCTTTCTTT. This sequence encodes CASSLTGDGNTEAFF.

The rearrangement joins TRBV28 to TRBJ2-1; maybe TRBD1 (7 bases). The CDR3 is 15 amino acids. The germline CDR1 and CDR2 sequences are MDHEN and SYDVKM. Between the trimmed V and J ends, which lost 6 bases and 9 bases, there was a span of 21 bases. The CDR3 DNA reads TGTGCCAGCAGCCGCAGGGGGGTACAACAACGTGAGCAGTTCTTC. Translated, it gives CASSRRGVQQREQFF.

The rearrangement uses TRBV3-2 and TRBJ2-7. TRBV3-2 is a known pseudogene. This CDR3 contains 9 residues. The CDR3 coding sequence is TGTGCCAGCGTCTACGAGCAGTACTTC. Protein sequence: CASVYEQYF.

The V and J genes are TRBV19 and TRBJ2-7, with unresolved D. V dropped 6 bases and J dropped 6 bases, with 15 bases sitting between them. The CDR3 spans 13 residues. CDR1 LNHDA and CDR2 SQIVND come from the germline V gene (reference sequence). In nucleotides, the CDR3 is TGTGCCAGTAGACCCATCGGGCAGAGCGAGCAGTACTTC. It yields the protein CASRPIGQSEQYF. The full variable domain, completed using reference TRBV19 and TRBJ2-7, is DGGITQSPKYLFRKEGQNVTLSCEQNLNHDAMYWYRQDPGQGLRLIYYSQIVNDFQKGDIAEGYSVSREKKESFPLTVTSAQKNPTAFYLCASRPIGQSEQYFGPGTRLTVT.

The CDR3: CASSYSLKRGAMDEQYF. DNA of the CDR3: TGTGCCAGCAGTTATAGTCTCAAGCGGGGGGCCATGGACGAGCAGTACTTC. The chain joins TRBV5-6 to TRBJ2-7; 9 nucleotides line up with TRBD2. The V gene's germline CDR1 is SGHDT and CDR2 YYEEEE. The V gene end was trimmed by 5 bases and the J gene end by 5 bases; junction bases not matched to a gene: 17. This CDR3 spans 17 amino acids.

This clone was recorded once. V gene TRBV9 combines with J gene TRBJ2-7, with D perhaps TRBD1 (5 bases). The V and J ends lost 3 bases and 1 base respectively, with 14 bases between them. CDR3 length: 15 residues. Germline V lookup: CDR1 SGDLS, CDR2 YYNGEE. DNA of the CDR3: TGTGCCAGCAGCGGGTCACAGGATTCATCCTACGAGCAGTACTTC. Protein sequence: CASSGSQDSSYEQYF.

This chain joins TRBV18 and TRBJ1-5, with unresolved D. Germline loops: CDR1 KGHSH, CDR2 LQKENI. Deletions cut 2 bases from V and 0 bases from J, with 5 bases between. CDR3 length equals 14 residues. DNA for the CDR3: TGTGCCAGCTCACCAATTAATAGCAATCAGCCCCAGCATTTT. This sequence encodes CASSPINSNQPQHF.

The CDR3 region is CASSLTTSTGELFF. The CDR3 DNA follows: TGTGCCAGCAGCTTGACCACATCGACCGGGGAGCTGTTTTTT. The chain is built from TRBV7-3 and TRBJ2-2; D unclear. The CDR3 is made up of 14 amino acids. Germline V gives CDR1 SGHTA, CDR2 FQGTGA. Trimming shortened V by 3 bases and J by 5 bases, and 10 bases separated the two germline ends.

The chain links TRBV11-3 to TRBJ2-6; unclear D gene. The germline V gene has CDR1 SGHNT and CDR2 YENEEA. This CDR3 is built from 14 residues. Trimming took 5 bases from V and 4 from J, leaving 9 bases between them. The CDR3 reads CASSPGSGANVLTF. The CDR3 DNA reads TGTGCCAGCAGCCCTGGTTCGGGGGCCAACGTCCTGACTTTC.

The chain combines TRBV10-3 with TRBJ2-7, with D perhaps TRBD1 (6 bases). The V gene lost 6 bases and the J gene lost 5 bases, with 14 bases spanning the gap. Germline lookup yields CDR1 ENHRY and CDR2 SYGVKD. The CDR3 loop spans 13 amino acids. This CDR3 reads CAISPDRLDEQYF. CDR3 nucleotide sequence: TGTGCCATCAGCCCAGACAGGTTAGACGAGCAGTACTTC.

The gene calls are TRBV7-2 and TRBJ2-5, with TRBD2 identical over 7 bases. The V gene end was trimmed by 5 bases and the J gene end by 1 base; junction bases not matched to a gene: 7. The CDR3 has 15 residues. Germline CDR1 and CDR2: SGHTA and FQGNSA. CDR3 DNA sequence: TGTGCCAGCAGCCTTGGGGGGGGTAGCCAAGAGACCCAGTACTTC. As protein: CASSLGGGSQETQYF.

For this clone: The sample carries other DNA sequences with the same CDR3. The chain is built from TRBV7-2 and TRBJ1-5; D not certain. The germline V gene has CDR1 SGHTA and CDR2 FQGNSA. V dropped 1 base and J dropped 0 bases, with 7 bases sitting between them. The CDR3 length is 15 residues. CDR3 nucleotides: TGTGCCAGCAGCTTAGGACCCAATAGCAATCAGCCCCAGCATTTT. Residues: CASSLGPNSNQPQHF.

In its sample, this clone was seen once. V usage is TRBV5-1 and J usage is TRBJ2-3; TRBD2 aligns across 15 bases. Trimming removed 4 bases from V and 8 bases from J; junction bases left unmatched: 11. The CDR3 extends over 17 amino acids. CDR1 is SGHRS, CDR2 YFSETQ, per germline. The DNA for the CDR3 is TGCGCCAGCAGCCGGACTAGCGGGGGGGCCAGTTTCCTTACGCAGTATTTT. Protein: CASSRTSGGASFLTQYF.

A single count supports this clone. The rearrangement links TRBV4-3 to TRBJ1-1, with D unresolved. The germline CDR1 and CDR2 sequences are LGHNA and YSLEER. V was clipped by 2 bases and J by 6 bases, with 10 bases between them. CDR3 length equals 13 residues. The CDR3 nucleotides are TGCGCCAGCAGCCAATATCAGCCCTCTGAAGCTTTCTTT. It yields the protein CASSQYQPSEAFF.

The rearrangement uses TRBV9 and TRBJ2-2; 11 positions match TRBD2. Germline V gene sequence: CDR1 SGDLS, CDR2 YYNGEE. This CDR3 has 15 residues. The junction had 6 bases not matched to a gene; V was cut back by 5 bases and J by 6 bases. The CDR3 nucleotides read TGTGCCAGCAGTTCGGGACTAGCGGTACCCGGGGAGCTGTTTTTT. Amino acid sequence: CASSSGLAVPGELFF. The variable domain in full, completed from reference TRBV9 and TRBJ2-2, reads DSGVTQTPKHLITATGQRVTLRCSPRSGDLSVYWYQQSLDQGLQFLIQYYNGEERAKGNILERFSAQQFPDLHSELNLSSLELGDSALYFCASSSGLAVPGELFFGEGSRLTVL.

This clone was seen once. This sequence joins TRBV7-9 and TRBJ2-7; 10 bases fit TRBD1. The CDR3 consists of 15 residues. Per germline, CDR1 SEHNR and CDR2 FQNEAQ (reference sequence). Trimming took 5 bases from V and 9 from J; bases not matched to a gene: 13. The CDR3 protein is CASSPRDRGPEVQYF. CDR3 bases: TGTGCCAGCAGCCCCCGCGACAGGGGGCCAGAGGTGCAGTACTTC.

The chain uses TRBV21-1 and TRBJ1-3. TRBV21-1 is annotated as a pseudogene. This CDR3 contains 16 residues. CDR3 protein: CASSKRRRSSGNTIYF. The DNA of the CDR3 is TGTGCCAGCAGCAAACGGCGACGGAGCTCTGGAAACACCATATATTTT.

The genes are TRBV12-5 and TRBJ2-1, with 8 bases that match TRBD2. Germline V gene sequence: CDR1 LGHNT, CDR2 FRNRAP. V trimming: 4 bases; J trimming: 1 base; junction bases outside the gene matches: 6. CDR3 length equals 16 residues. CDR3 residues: CASGSGAGGSYNEQFF. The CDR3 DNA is TGTGCTAGTGGTTCTGGGGCGGGGGGTTCCTACAATGAGCAGTTCTTC.

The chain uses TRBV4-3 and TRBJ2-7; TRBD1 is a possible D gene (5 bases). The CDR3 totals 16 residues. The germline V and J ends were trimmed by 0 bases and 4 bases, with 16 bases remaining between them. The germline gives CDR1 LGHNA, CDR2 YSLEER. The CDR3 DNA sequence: TGCGCCAGCAGCCAAGATATATCTAGGGGCGGATACGAGCAGTACTTC. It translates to CASSQDISRGGYEQYF.

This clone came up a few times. CDR3 amino acids: CASSSDRVPLTTEAFF. The CDR3 nucleotides read TGTGCCAGCAGCTCGGACAGGGTCCCCCTTACGACTGAAGCTTTCTTT. The J gene is TRBJ1-1, the V gene TRBV5-6; 8 nucleotides match TRBD1. V shed 3 bases, J shed 5 bases, and the junction held 12 bases outside the gene matches. Germline CDR1 SGHDT, CDR2 YYEEEE. The CDR3 consists of 16 residues.